The sequence of this TCR beta chain was determined in a study of T-cell reconstitution after alpha-beta-depleted transplantation in children. V was pared by 3 bases and J by 0 bases, with 6 bases of the junction left unmatched. The CDR3 contains 16 residues. Germline lookup yields CDR1 KGHDR and CDR2 SFDVKD. For TCRbeta, the library was prepared with unique molecular identifiers. From the PCR reads, TCRdb called clonotypes with MiXCR, one entry per CDR3 protein. The sample includes over 550,000 distinct CDR3 sequences, about 10% seen only once; the top ten take roughly 4%. This clonotype has just a few counts.

The clonotype originates from a human donor who donated a stem cell graft to a child with acute myeloid leukemia. Sequencing used PBMCs from the stem cell graft donor, obtained from the stem cell graft. The V call is TRBV24-1, the J call TRBJ1-2; 7 nucleotides align to TRBD1. The CDR3 DNA reads as TGTGCCACCAGTGATACAGGGACAGCCGCTAACTATGGCTACACCTTC. Translated: CATSDTGTAANYGYTF.